One sample yielded the 32 T cell receptor beta chains listed below, sequenced in a study of blood T cell repertoires in COVID-19. Sequencing used immunoSEQ multiplex PCR; TCRdb keeps in-frame clones, though not all of them. The sample records some 180,000 clones, 65% to 85% being singletons. The sample was peripheral blood. These receptors all stem from a woman aged 40 to 50 with COVID-19, enrolled during active disease.

The rearrangement uses TRBV19 and TRBJ2-7; 9 bases match TRBD1. The CDR3 spans 15 residues. V gave up 5 bases and J gave up 3 bases; unmatched junction bases: 8. From germline, CDR1 is LNHDA and CDR2 SQIVND (reference sequence). CDR3 nucleotides: TGTGCCAGTAGTCAAAACAGGGGGCGCTTCTACGAGCAGTACTTC. As protein: CASSQNRGRFYEQYF.

The chain employs TRBV6-5 and TRBJ1-6; D is possibly TRBD1 (5 bases). The V gene's germline CDR1 is MNHEY and CDR2 SVGAGI. The V end was cut by 3 bases, the J end by 5 bases, with 14 bases between. There are 16 residues in the CDR3. The CDR3: CASSYSGGWDNSPLHF. The CDR3 bases are TGTGCCAGCAGTTATTCCGGGGGATGGGATAATTCACCCCTCCACTTT.

This chain joins TRBV5-6 and TRBJ2-3, with a tentative D call TRBD2 (5 bases). V lost 1 base and J lost 4, with 13 bases in between. This CDR3 has 15 residues. Germline values: CDR1 SGHDT, CDR2 YYEEEE. The CDR3 is CASSLRTGVADTQYF. CDR3 bases: TGTGCCAGCAGCTTGAGAACCGGGGTGGCAGATACGCAGTATTTT.

The chain couples TRBV6-5 to TRBJ2-7, with 12 bases identical to TRBD2. Germline CDR1 is MNHEY and CDR2 is SVGAGI. The length of the CDR3 is 15 residues. V dropped 0 bases and J dropped 4; count of bases not matched to a gene: 1. The CDR3 protein is CASSYSTSGGYEQYF. CDR3 bases: TGTGCCAGCAGTTACTCGACTAGCGGGGGTTACGAGCAGTACTTC.

V is TRBV12-3 or TRBV12-4 and J is TRBJ1-1, with 7 bases fitting TRBD1. Trimming removed 7 bases from V and 4 bases from J; junction bases left unmatched: 6. The CDR3 sequence is 13 residues long. CDR3 residues: CASTRDSGTEAFF. The CDR3 DNA is TGTGCCAGCACCAGGGACAGCGGCACTGAAGCTTTCTTT.

The chain has TRBV27 and TRBJ1-6; 7 bases map to TRBD1. CDR1 is MNHEY and CDR2 is SMNVEV in the germline V gene (reference sequence). With V trimmed by 9 bases and J by 7 bases, 9 bases remained unmatched. The CDR3 runs 14 residues. The CDR3 region has the DNA TGTGCCAGTGGCCCTGGGACAGCCAATTCACCCCTCCACTTT. The encoded protein is CASGPGTANSPLHF.

The chain links TRBV18 to TRBJ1-6; D is perhaps TRBD1 (6 bases). Deletions cut 2 bases from V and 7 bases from J, with 15 bases between. The CDR3 has 16 residues. Germline V gene data show CDR1 as KGHSH and CDR2 as LQKENI. DNA for the CDR3: TGTGCCAGCTCACCATACGGGGGGCAGGGGAATTCACCCCTCCACTTT. Its translation: CASSPYGGQGNSPLHF.

About this clone itself: The DNA is left out, because the CDR3 cannot be placed on it with certainty; the CDR3 is given as TCRdb lists it. The V call is TRBV2, the J call TRBJ1-1; TRBD1, the D gene given by the table, was not confirmed from the DNA. Germline-derived CDR1 and CDR2 are SNHLY and FYNNEI. Counting both end residues, the CDR3 totals 16 amino acids. The CDR3 reads CASILDLGQMNTEAFF.

This rearrangement joins TRBV5-6 to TRBJ1-1, with TRBD1 identical over 7 bases. Germline assignment: CDR1 SGHDT and CDR2 YYEEEE. V was pared by 3 bases and J by 9 bases, with 5 bases of the junction left unmatched. CDR3 length equals 12 residues. The CDR3 DNA is TGTGCCAGCAGCTATTTACAGGGGAAAGCTTTCTTT. Its protein is CASSYLQGKAFF.

This clone was seen a single time. V usage is TRBV6-1 and J usage is TRBJ2-3; D may be TRBD2 (6 bases). V dropped 1 base and J dropped 4 bases, with 15 bases sitting between them. The CDR3 sequence is 16 residues long. Germline loops: CDR1 MNHNS, CDR2 SASEGT. The CDR3 DNA reads TGTGCCAGCAGTGAAGAAAACTACCCGGGGGCAGATACGCAGTATTTT. Translating it yields CASSEENYPGADTQYF.

The V and J genes are TRBV7-6 and TRBJ1-6, with 8 bases that match TRBD1. After removal of 0 bases from V and 6 bases from J, the junction contained 1 base not matched to a gene. The CDR3 loop spans 15 amino acids. CDR1 SGHVS and CDR2 FNYEAQ come from the germline V gene. The CDR3 region has the DNA TGTGCCAGCAGCTTAGCGCAGGGGGCTAATTCACCCCTCCACTTT. Protein product: CASSLAQGANSPLHF.

The chain couples TRBV24-1 to TRBJ2-6; a possible D gene is TRBD2 (5 bases). The ends were cut back, 6 bases at V and 0 bases at J, with 8 bases in the middle. Germline values: CDR1 KGHDR, CDR2 SFDVKD. The CDR3 extends over 15 amino acids. The CDR3 DNA follows: TGTGCCACCAGTCGAGGGAGCTCTGGGGCCAACGTCCTGACTTTC. This codes for CATSRGSSGANVLTF.

This clone was counted a few times. The J gene is TRBJ1-4, the V gene TRBV5-1; D gene ambiguous. CDR1 SGHRS and CDR2 YFSETQ come from the germline V gene. Trimming shortened V by 5 bases and J by 2 bases, and 10 bases separated the two germline ends. The CDR3 loop spans 14 amino acids. The CDR3 is CASSPLFTNEKLFF. CDR3 coding DNA: TGCGCCAGCAGTCCCCTGTTTACTAATGAAAAACTGTTTTTT.

The chain employs TRBV29-1 and TRBJ1-2, with a tentative D call TRBD1 (5 bases). The germline CDR1 and CDR2 sequences are SQVTM and ANQGSEA. Trimming removed 6 bases from V and 1 base from J, with 9 bases in between. The CDR3 is 12 amino acids. The chain's CDR3 is CSVADSNYGYTF. In nucleotides, the CDR3 is TGCAGCGTAGCCGACAGTAACTATGGCTACACCTTC.

The table lists this clone with a count of one. The rearrangement uses TRBV27 and TRBJ1-4; D remains ambiguous. This CDR3 contains 12 residues. The V end was cut by 2 bases, the J end by 10 bases, with 8 bases between. The V gene's germline CDR1 is MNHEY and CDR2 SMNVEV (reference sequence). CDR3: CASSLLAGKLFF. As DNA, the CDR3 is TGTGCCAGCAGTTTACTTGCAGGAAAACTGTTTTTT.

The chain uses TRBV7-9 and TRBJ2-7; D is unresolved. Germline V gene sequence: CDR1 SEHNR, CDR2 FQNEAQ (reference sequence). The CDR3 consists of 12 residues. The V end lost 11 bases, the J end lost 0 bases, and 11 bases lay between the germline ends. The CDR3 bases are TGTGCCGGCGGATATAACTCCTACGAGCAGTACTTC. This encodes CAGGYNSYEQYF.

The rearrangement joins TRBV28 to TRBJ2-2, with 11 nucleotides matching TRBD2. The germline V gene encodes CDR1 MDHEN and CDR2 SYDVKM. The CDR3 runs 15 residues. Unmatched junction bases numbered 6, after V lost 5 bases and J lost 7 bases. The CDR3 nucleotides read TGTGCCAGCAGTACTAGCGGGAGATCTAGCGGGGAGCTGTTTTTT. This gives the protein CASSTSGRSSGELFF.

The table lists this clone with a few counts. The chain is built from TRBV5-1 and TRBJ2-5; 7 bases are a match to TRBD2. J lost 5 bases, V lost 5 bases, and 6 bases had no gene match. Germline CDR1 and CDR2: SGHRS and YFSETQ. This CDR3 region has 13 residues. CDR3 region: CASSTGGGETQYF. In DNA form, the CDR3 reads TGCGCCAGCAGTACGGGCGGGGGTGAGACCCAGTACTTC. Drawing the rest from reference TRBV5-1 and TRBJ2-5, the complete variable domain is KAGVTQTPRYLIKTRGQQVTLSCSPISGHRSVSWYQQTPGQGLQFLFEYFSETQRNKGNFPGRFSGRQFSNSRSEMNVSTLELGDSALYLCASSTGGGETQYFGPGTRLLVL.

V gene TRBV5-1 combines with J gene TRBJ2-6, with D possibly matching TRBD2 (5 bases). Trimming took off 5 bases at V and 1 base at J, with 10 bases between the two ends. The CDR3 runs 15 residues. Germline CDR1 is SGHRS and CDR2 is YFSETQ. The CDR3 protein is CASSSGSSGANVLTF. DNA of the CDR3: TGCGCCAGCAGTTCGGGGTCTTCTGGGGCCAACGTCCTGACTTTC.

This clone appeared a single time. The CDR3 loop is CASRKTGEIYGYTF. The CDR3 DNA is TGTGCCAGTAGGAAGACAGGGGAGATATATGGCTACACCTTC. The rearrangement uses TRBV19 and TRBJ1-2; TRBD1 matches 8 bases. This CDR3 contains 14 residues. Germline assignment: CDR1 LNHDA and CDR2 SQIVND (reference sequence). V shed 6 bases, J shed 5 bases, and the junction held 8 bases outside the gene matches.

The gene calls are TRBV19 and TRBJ2-7; D is undetermined. The germline V and J ends were trimmed by 3 bases and 6 bases, with 12 bases remaining between them. CDR3 length: 13 residues. Germline V gene data show CDR1 as LNHDA and CDR2 as SQIVND (reference sequence). As DNA, the CDR3 is TGTGCCAGTAGTATCTCATCACAGACCGAGCAGTACTTC. It codes for CASSISSQTEQYF.

This chain joins TRBV6-5 and TRBJ2-5; possible D gene TRBD1, 5 bases. V lost 6 bases and J lost 1, with 15 bases in between. The CDR3 is made up of 15 amino acids. Germline values: CDR1 MNHEY, CDR2 SVGAGI. CDR3 coding DNA: TGTGCCAGCAGCTTACAGGCCAGGGTCCAAGAGACCCAGTACTTC. Amino acids: CASSLQARVQETQYF.

The chain has TRBV7-9 and TRBJ2-5, with D possibly being TRBD2 (7 bases). Per the germline V gene, CDR1 is SEHNR and CDR2 is FQNEAQ (reference sequence). CDR3 length: 16 residues. The germline V and J ends were trimmed by 7 bases and 2 bases, with 20 bases remaining between them. The CDR3: CASIGGRGNYQETQYF. In nucleotides, the CDR3 is TGTGCCAGCATCGGGGGGCGGGGCAACTATCAAGAGACCCAGTACTTC.

This rearrangement joins TRBV5-1 to TRBJ2-1, with D maybe TRBD1 (5 bases). Trimming cost V 5 bases and J 8 bases, with 11 bases left between them. CDR1 is SGHRS, CDR2 YFSETQ, per germline. This CDR3 contains 12 residues. Written as DNA, the CDR3 is TGCGCCAGCAGTGCAGCCAGGGATGAGCAGTTCTTC. This translates into CASSAARDEQFF.

The chain recombines TRBV3-1 (or the pseudogene TRBV3-2) with TRBJ2-1; D is possibly TRBD2 (6 bases). Germline loops: CDR1 LGHDT, CDR2 YNNKEL (reference sequence). V lost 2 bases and J 8 bases, leaving 13 bases between the germline ends. This CDR3 spans 14 amino acids. The CDR3 is CASSQWTTGHEQFF. The CDR3 DNA follows: TGTGCCAGCAGCCAATGGACTACTGGACATGAGCAGTTCTTC.

The gene calls are TRBV28 and TRBJ1-5; 7 bases fit TRBD1. The V gene end was trimmed by 6 bases and the J gene end by 1 base; junction bases not matched to a gene: 6. The CDR3 is 15 amino acids. CDR1 is MDHEN and CDR2 is SYDVKM in the germline V gene. CDR3 in amino acids: CASRSGDSSNQPQHF. The CDR3 region has the DNA TGTGCCAGCAGGTCAGGGGACAGCAGCAATCAGCCCCAGCATTTT.

The chain combines TRBV6-1 with TRBJ1-2; D not certain. The germline V gene has CDR1 MNHNS and CDR2 SASEGT. The CDR3 runs 15 residues. V lost 2 bases, J lost 4 bases, and 14 bases lay in between. The CDR3 DNA reads TGTGCCAGCAGTGAACACGGCAGGATAGGCTATGGCTACACCTTC. Its translation is CASSEHGRIGYGYTF.

The table lists this clone with a count of one. The V and J genes are TRBV6-5 and TRBJ1-1; D uncertain. The length of the CDR3 is 12 residues. Germline-derived CDR1 and CDR2 are MNHEY and SVGAGI. Trimming removed 2 bases from V and 11 bases from J, with 12 bases in between. The CDR3 region is CASSYAGFVAFF. The CDR3 coding sequence is TGTGCCAGCAGTTACGCGGGTTTCGTGGCTTTCTTT.

This clone has a count of ten or more. The V and J genes are TRBV12-3 or TRBV12-4 and TRBJ1-5, with D possibly TRBD1 on 5 matching bases. V gave up 10 bases and J gave up 5 bases, with 15 bases separating them. The CDR3 extends over 13 amino acids. CDR3 nucleotide sequence: TGTGCCACCACGTTCAGGGAGGATCAGCCCCAGCATTTT. Translated, it gives CATTFREDQPQHF.

The CDR3, as DNA: TGTGCCAGCACCCCCGGGACAGGGATATACGAGCAGTACTTC. This gives the protein CASTPGTGIYEQYF. The genes are TRBV11-2 and TRBJ2-7; 9 bases are shared with TRBD1. This CDR3 contains 14 residues. J gave up 4 bases and V 7 bases, and 8 bases lay outside the gene matches. Looked up from germline, CDR1 is SGHAT and CDR2 is FQNNGV. Variable domain in full (rest from reference TRBV11-2 and TRBJ2-7): EAGVAQSPRYKIIEKRQSVAFWCNPISGHATLYWYQQILGQGPKLLIQFQNNGVVDDSQLPKDRFSAERLKGVDSTLKIQPAKLEDSAVYLCASTPGTGIYEQYFGPGTRLTVT.

V usage is TRBV2 and J usage is TRBJ2-7; D not resolved. V lost 8 bases to trimming and J lost 7 bases, with 12 bases between them. Germline V gene lookup returns CDR1 SNHLY and CDR2 FYNNEI. The CDR3 is 11 residues long. CDR3 bases: TGTGCCAGCTCCCCTATTACGGAGCAGTACTTC. Its protein product is CASSPITEQYF.

The CDR3 spells CASSGRGSYEQYF. CDR3 DNA sequence: TGTGCCAGCAGCGGCCGGGGGAGCTACGAGCAGTACTTC. This chain uses TRBV7-2 with TRBJ2-7, with D perhaps TRBD2 (6 bases). Germline CDR1 is SGHTA and CDR2 is FQGNSA. Between the trimmed V and J ends, which lost 5 bases and 3 bases, there was a span of 11 bases. The CDR3 consists of 13 residues. Variable domain in full (rest from reference TRBV7-2 and TRBJ2-7): GAGVSQSPSNKVTEKGKDVELRCDPISGHTALYWYRQSLGQGLEFLIYFQGNSAPDKSGLPSDRFSAERTGGSVSTLTIQRTQQEDSAVYLCASSGRGSYEQYFGPGTRLTVT.